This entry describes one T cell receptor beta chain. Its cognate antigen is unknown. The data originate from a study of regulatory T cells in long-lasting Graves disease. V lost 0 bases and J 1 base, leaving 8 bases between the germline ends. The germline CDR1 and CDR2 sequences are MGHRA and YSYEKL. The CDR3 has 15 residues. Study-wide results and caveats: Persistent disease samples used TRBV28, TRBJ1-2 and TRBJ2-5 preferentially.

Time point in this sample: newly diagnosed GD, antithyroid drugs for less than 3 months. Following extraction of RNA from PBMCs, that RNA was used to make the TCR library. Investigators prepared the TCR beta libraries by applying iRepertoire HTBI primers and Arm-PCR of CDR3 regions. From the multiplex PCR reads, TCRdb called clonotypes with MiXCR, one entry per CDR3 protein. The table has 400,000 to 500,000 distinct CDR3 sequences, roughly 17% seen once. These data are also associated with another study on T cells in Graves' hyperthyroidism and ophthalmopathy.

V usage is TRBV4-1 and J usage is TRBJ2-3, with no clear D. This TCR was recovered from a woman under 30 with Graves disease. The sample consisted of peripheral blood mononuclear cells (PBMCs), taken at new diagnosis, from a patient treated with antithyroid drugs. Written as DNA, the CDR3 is TGCGCCAGCAGCCAAGATCGTGCAGGCACAGATACGCAGTATTTT. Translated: CASSQDRAGTDTQYF.